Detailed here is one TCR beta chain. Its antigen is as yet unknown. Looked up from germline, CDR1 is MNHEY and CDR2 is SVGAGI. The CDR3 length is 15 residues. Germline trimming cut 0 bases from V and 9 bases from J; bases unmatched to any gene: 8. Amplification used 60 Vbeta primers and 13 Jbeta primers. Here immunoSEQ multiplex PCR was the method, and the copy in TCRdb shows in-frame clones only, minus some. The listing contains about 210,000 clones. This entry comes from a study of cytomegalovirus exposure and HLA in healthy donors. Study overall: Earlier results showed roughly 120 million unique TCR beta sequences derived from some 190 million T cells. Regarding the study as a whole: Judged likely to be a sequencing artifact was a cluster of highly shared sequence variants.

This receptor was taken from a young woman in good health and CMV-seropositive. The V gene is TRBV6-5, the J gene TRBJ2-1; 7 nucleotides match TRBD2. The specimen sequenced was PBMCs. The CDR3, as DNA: TGTGCCAGCAGTTACTCGGGGGGGATCGGCGGTGAGCAGTTCTTC. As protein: CASSYSGGIGGEQFF.